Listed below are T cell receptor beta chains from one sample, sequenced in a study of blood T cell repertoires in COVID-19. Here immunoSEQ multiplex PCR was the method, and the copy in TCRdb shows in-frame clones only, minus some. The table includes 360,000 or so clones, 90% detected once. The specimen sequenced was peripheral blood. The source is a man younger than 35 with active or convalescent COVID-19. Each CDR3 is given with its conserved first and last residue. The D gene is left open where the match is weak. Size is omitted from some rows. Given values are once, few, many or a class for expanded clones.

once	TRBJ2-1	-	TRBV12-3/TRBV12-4	TGTGCCAGCAGTTTATCCGGGGGCAATGAGCAGTTCTTC	CASSLSGGNEQFF
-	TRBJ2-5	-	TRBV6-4	TGTGCCAGCAGCGCTGAAGGCGGGGAGACCCAGTACTTC	CASSAEGGETQYF
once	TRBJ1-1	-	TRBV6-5	TGTGCCAGCAGTTATGGATTAGGAGTTAGGAACACTGAAGCTTTCTTT	CASSYGLGVRNTEAFF
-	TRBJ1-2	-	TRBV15	TGTGCCACCAGCAGAAACCCGGGGGAAGGTTATGGCTACACCTTC	CATSRNPGEGYGYTF
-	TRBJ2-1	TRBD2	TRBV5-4	TGTGCCAGCAGCTCGTTGGGGGGGTCCAATGAGCAGTTCTTC	CASSSLGGSNEQFF
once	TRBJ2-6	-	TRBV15	TGTGCCACCAGCAGGGAGGGGAGGGGGGCCAACGTCCTGACTTTC	CATSREGRGANVLTF
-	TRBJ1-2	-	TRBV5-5	TGTGCCAGCAGCTTAAGACAGGAACACTATGGCTACACCTTC	CASSLRQEHYGYTF
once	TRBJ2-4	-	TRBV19	TGTGCCAGTAGTCTTCAGGCATTTGGAAACATTCAGTACTTC	CASSLQAFGNIQYF
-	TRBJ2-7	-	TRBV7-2	TGTGCCAGCAGCTTAGCGGGGGGAGCCTACGAGCAGTACTTC	CASSLAGGAYEQYF
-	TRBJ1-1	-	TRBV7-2	TGTGCCAGCATCAAACAGGGGAACACTGAAGCTTTCTTT	CASIKQGNTEAFF
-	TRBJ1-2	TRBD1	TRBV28	TGTGCCAGCAGTTTAGGGGACAGGGGCCTCCGAGGCTACACCTTC	CASSLGDRGLRGYTF
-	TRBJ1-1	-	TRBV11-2	TGTGCCAGCAGCTTAGAAGGGGGTAACACTGAAGCTTTCTTT	CASSLEGGNTEAFF
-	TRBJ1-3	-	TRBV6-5	TGTGCCAGCAGTACCAAGAGCTCTGGAAACACCATATATTTT	CASSTKSSGNTIYF
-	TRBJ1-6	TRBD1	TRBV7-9	TGTGCCAGCAGACCCGGACAGGACTCCTATAATTCACCCCTCCACTTT	CASRPGQDSYNSPLHF
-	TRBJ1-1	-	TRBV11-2	TGTGCCAGCAGAGTGGCACAAACGAACACTGAAGCTTTCTTT	CASRVAQTNTEAFF
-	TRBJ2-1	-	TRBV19	TGTGCCAGTAGTCTGCAGCGGTTGACGGGTGAAAAGTACAATGAGCAGTTCTTC	CASSLQRLTGEKYNEQFF
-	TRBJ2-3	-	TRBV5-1	TGCGCCAGCAGCTTGGCCCGGGCCTCGGGGTCGGCAGATACGCAGTATTTT	CASSLARASGSADTQYF
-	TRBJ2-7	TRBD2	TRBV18	TGTGCCAGCTCACGGTCTAGCGGTTCCTACGAGCAGTACTTC	CASSRSSGSYEQYF
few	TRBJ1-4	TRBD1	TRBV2	TGTGCCAGCAGTGTAATGGGGACAGGGAATGAAAAACTGTTTTTT	CASSVMGTGNEKLFF
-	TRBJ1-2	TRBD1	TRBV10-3	TGTGCCATCAGTGATTCCGGGACAGGGGTCGCTGGCTACACCTTC	CAISDSGTGVAGYTF
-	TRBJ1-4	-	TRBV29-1	TGCAGCGTTGGAGCGGGAGCTAATGAAAAACTGTTTTTT	CSVGAGANEKLFF
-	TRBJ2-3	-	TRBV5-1	TGCGCCAGCAGGCCTACTCGTTCCGGGGATACGCAGTATTTT	CASRPTRSGDTQYF
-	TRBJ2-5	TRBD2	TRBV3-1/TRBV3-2	TGTGCCAGCAGCCAAGCACTTAGCGGGAAAGAGACCCAGTACTTC	CASSQALSGKETQYF
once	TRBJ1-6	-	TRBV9	TGTGCCAGCAGCGTAGCGGAGAGGGTGGATTCACCCCTCCACTTT	CASSVAERVDSPLHF
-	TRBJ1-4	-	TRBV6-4	TGTGCCAGCAGTGACTGTGCCAGGCTGAAGAGTCTAACTAATGAAAAACTGTTTTTT	CASSDCARLKSLTNEKLFF
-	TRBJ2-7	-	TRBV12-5	TGTGCTAGTGCCCCGGGGGAGCAGTACTTC	CASAPGEQYF
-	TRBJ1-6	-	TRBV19	TGTGCCAGTTCCTACGATCCGGGATCAAATTCACCCCTCCACTTT	CASSYDPGSNSPLHF
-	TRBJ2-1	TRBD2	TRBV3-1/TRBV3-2	TGTGCCAGCAGCCAAGGTACAGGGTTGGTAGCGGGAGGAAATGAGCAGTTCTTC	CASSQGTGLVAGGNEQFF
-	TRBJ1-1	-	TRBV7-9	TGTGCCAGCAGCTTAGGGACAACCGGGGAAGCTTTCTTT	CASSLGTTGEAFF
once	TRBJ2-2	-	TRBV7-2	TGTGCCAGCAGCTTAGGGCTCGAGGGGCTGTTTTTT	CASSLGLEGLFF
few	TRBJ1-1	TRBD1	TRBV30	TGTGCCTGGAGGGCCGCGATGACTGGGACAGCCACTGAAGCTTTCTTT	CAWRAAMTGTATEAFF
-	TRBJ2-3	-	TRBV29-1	TGCAGCCTCCGTCGAGGCACAGATACGCAGTATTTT	CSLRRGTDTQYF
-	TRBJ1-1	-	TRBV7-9	TGTGCCAGCAGCACCCGACAGCAGAACACTGAAGCTTTCTTT	CASSTRQQNTEAFF
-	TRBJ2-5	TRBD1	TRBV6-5	TGTGCCAGCAGTTATTTGGGACAGGGGACGCGAGAGACCCAGTACTTC	CASSYLGQGTRETQYF
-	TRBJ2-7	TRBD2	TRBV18	TGTGCCAGCAGGACTAGCGGAGACGATTACGAGCAGTACTTC	CASRTSGDDYEQYF
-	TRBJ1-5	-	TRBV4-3	TGCGCCAGCAGCCAAGATATACAGGGCTTCAATCAGCCCCAGCATTTT	CASSQDIQGFNQPQHF
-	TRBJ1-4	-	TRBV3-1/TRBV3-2	TGTGCCAGCAGCCAAGATGGGGAGCGTGAAAAACTGTTTTTT	CASSQDGEREKLFF
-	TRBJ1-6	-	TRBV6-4	TGTGCTAGCAGTGCAGGAGGCAGTAATTCACCCCTCCACTTT	CASSAGGSNSPLHF
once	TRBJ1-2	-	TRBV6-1	TGTGCCAGCAGGACGGACAGTAGGGGTGGCTACACCTTC	CASRTDSRGGYTF
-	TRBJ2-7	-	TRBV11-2	TGTGCCAGCAGCTACCAACCAGGGGCCTCCTACGAGCAGTACTTC	CASSYQPGASYEQYF
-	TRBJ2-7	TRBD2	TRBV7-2	TGTGCCAGCAGCTTACTAGCGGGGGCGCACTACAAGCAGTACTTC	CASSLLAGAHYKQYF